A single sample is the source of the 32 T cell receptor beta chains below, sequenced in a study of OX40 agonist ivuxolimab in advanced cancers. TCRdb's copy holds only in-frame clones and misses some; the assay was immunoSEQ multiplex PCR. Of some 46,000 clones listed, 85% to 95% were seen once; the top ten hold approximately 9.9%. Sample: CD4+ or CD8+ T cells sorted from blood, taken in a trial of the OX40 agonist ivuxolimab. These TCRs come from an adult with an advanced solid tumor such as melanoma, head and neck, liver or kidney cancer.

The CDR3 bases are TGTGCCAGCAGTTTTCACGCAGGGTCGAAGTACAATGAGCAGTTCTTC. It translates to CASSFHAGSKYNEQFF. The chain uses TRBV28 and TRBJ2-1, with D maybe TRBD1 (5 bases). V gave up 3 bases and J gave up 4 bases, with 16 bases separating them. CDR1 is MDHEN, CDR2 SYDVKM, per germline. This CDR3 comprises 16 residues.

This clone was seen only once. V and J are TRBV2 and TRBJ1-2, with a weak D call TRBD1 (6 bases). The germline V and J ends were trimmed by 7 bases and 3 bases, with 15 bases remaining between them. The CDR3 is 14 residues long. The germline CDR1 and CDR2 sequences are SNHLY and FYNNEI. CDR3 residues: CASTEGRTDYGYTF. The CDR3 coding sequence is TGTGCCAGCACCGAGGGTCGGACAGACTATGGCTACACCTTC.

The rearrangement joins TRBV27 to TRBJ2-5, with TRBD2 matching 7 bases. With V trimmed by 3 bases and J by 4 bases, 5 bases remained unmatched. Germline V gene data show CDR1 as MNHEY and CDR2 as SMNVEV (reference sequence). The CDR3 is 14 residues long. The DNA of the CDR3 is TGTGCCAGCAGTTTGTGGGGGAGGGCAGAGACCCAGTACTTC. Encoded protein: CASSLWGRAETQYF.

This sequence joins TRBV4-1 and TRBJ2-7; D is undetermined. CDR3 length equals 16 residues. The V end was cut by 2 bases, the J end by 3 bases, with 17 bases between. Germline V gives CDR1 MGHRA, CDR2 YSYEKL. The CDR3 protein is CASSQTTNPQYYEQYF. The CDR3 nucleotides read TGCGCCAGCAGCCAAACAACGAACCCACAGTACTACGAGCAGTACTTC.

The rearrangement uses TRBV19 and TRBJ2-1, with 11 bases that match TRBD2. The V and J ends lost 10 bases and 2 bases, in that order; junction bases with no gene match: 22. This CDR3 is 20 amino acids long. Germline V gene data show CDR1 as LNHDA and CDR2 as SQIVND (reference sequence). CDR3 DNA sequence: TGTGCCACCGCCCCAGGCGGGGGGTGGACTAGCGGGTCCCCCTACAATGAGCAGTTCTTC. Its translation is CATAPGGGWTSGSPYNEQFF.

V usage is TRBV7-6 and J usage is TRBJ2-2; perhaps TRBD1 as D (6 bases). This CDR3 is 14 amino acids long. Per the germline V gene, CDR1 is SGHVS and CDR2 is FNYEAQ. Trimming removed 4 bases at V and 3 bases at J, with 9 bases between. The CDR3 region has the DNA TGTGCCAGCAGCTCCTACAGGGACACCGGGGAGCTGTTTTTT. Residues: CASSSYRDTGELFF. The variable domain in full, completed from reference TRBV7-6 and TRBJ2-2, reads GAGVSQSPRYKVTKRGQDVALRCDPISGHVSLYWYRQALGQGPEFLTYFNYEAQQDKSGLPNDRFSAERPEGSISTLTIQRTEQRDSAMYRCASSSYRDTGELFFGEGSRLTVL.

The J gene is TRBJ1-5, the V gene TRBV6-4, with D possibly being TRBD1 (5 bases). V gave up 2 bases and J gave up 2 bases, with 10 bases separating them. The CDR3 has 15 amino acids. From germline, CDR1 is MRHNA and CDR2 SNTAGT. In nucleotides, the CDR3 is TGTGCCAGCAGTGACCCCAGGGTGGGCAATCAGCCCCAGCATTTT. Translated, it gives CASSDPRVGNQPQHF.

V is TRBV19 and J is TRBJ1-5; D gene unclear. Trimming took off 6 bases at V and 1 base at J, with 13 bases between the two ends. Looked up from germline, CDR1 is LNHDA and CDR2 is SQIVND (reference sequence). There are 15 residues in the CDR3. CDR3 sequence: CASSQEERSNQPQHF. For the CDR3, the DNA is TGTGCCAGTAGCCAGGAGGAGCGGAGCAATCAGCCCCAGCATTTT. The whole variable domain, remainder taken from reference TRBV19 and TRBJ1-5, is DGGITQSPKYLFRKEGQNVTLSCEQNLNHDAMYWYRQDPGQGLRLIYYSQIVNDFQKGDIAEGYSVSREKKESFPLTVTSAQKNPTAFYLCASSQEERSNQPQHFGDGTRLSIL.

The rearrangement uses TRBV30 and TRBJ1-5, with D unresolved. Per germline, CDR1 GTSNPN and CDR2 SVGIG (reference sequence). CDR3 length: 15 amino acids. Trimming took off 0 bases at V and 4 bases at J, with 13 bases between the two ends. DNA for the CDR3: TGTGCCTGGAGTGTAAGAGGGCCTTTAAATCAGCCCCAGCATTTT. This codes for CAWSVRGPLNQPQHF.

The rearrangement uses TRBV6-5 and TRBJ1-1; D not resolved. V was trimmed by 4 bases and J by 8 bases, leaving 11 bases between them. The CDR3 length is 12 residues. Per the germline V gene, CDR1 is MNHEY and CDR2 is SVGAGI. CDR3 sequence: CASSFSLLEAFF. Here the CDR3 DNA reads TGTGCCAGCAGTTTCTCGCTTCTCGAAGCTTTCTTT.

This clone has just one count. The V and J genes are TRBV6-1 and TRBJ2-7; possibly TRBD1 for D (5 bases). Trimming took off 1 base at V and 3 bases at J, with 10 bases between the two ends. Germline V lookup: CDR1 MNHNS, CDR2 SASEGT. This CDR3 spans 14 amino acids. The CDR3, as DNA: TGTGCCAGCAGTGAAGTAGTGACAGACTACGAGCAGTACTTC. Protein product: CASSEVVTDYEQYF.

The chain combines TRBV6-6 with TRBJ2-1; no definite D call. The CDR3 is 14 amino acids. Trimming took 7 bases from V and 1 from J, leaving 11 bases between them. Germline V gene lookup returns CDR1 MNHNY and CDR2 SVGAGI (reference sequence). The CDR3 DNA follows: TGTGCCAGCACCTACGGAGCTTCCTACAATGAGCAGTTCTTC. It specifies CASTYGASYNEQFF.

The chain is built from TRBV27 and TRBJ2-1, with TRBD2 matching over 13 bases. The CDR3 totals 14 residues. CDR1 and CDR2 from the germline V gene are MNHEY and SMNVEV (reference sequence). Trimming at V came to 7 bases and at J to 6 bases, leaving 3 bases not matched to a gene. The CDR3 DNA follows: TGTGCCAGCACGACTAGCGGGAGGTTCAATGAGCAGTTCTTC. This sequence encodes CASTTSGRFNEQFF.

This clone is a singleton in its sample. The chain has TRBV4-3 and TRBJ1-3, with TRBD1 matching over 10 bases. The CDR3 spans 15 residues. The ends lost 1 base at V and 5 bases at J; junction bases unmatched: 2. CDR1 and CDR2 (germline): LGHNA, YSLEER. In nucleotides, the CDR3 is TGCGCCAGCAGCCAAGGGACAGGGGGGAGAAACACCATATATTTT. Translation gives CASSQGTGGRNTIYF.

The rearrangement uses TRBV2 and TRBJ2-5; 11 bases fit TRBD2. The germline CDR1 and CDR2 sequences are SNHLY and FYNNEI. The CDR3 has 19 amino acids. V trimming: 3 bases; J trimming: 5 bases; junction bases outside the gene matches: 17. The CDR3 here is CASSDGPLAGAWVVETQYF. The CDR3 nucleotides are TGTGCCAGCAGTGATGGGCCACTAGCGGGAGCTTGGGTGGTGGAGACCCAGTACTTC.

The V gene is TRBV7-3, the J gene TRBJ2-1; TRBD2 agrees at 10 bases. The CDR3 loop spans 12 amino acids. Germline assignment: CDR1 SGHTA and CDR2 FQGTGA. V shed 6 bases, J shed 10 bases, and the junction held 3 bases outside the gene matches. The CDR3 nucleotides read TGTGCCAGCAGTCTGACTAGCGGGGAGCAGTTCTTC. Protein: CASSLTSGEQFF.

The chain links TRBV5-1 to TRBJ2-1; a possible D gene is TRBD1 (7 bases). Looked up from germline, CDR1 is SGHRS and CDR2 is YFSETQ. Trimming left V 2 bases short and J 4 bases short, with 16 bases between. This CDR3 region has 16 residues. The CDR3 protein is CASSLPGGLPYNEQFF. The CDR3 nucleotides read TGCGCCAGCAGCTTACCAGGGGGGCTCCCTTACAATGAGCAGTTCTTC.

The chain is built from TRBV27 and TRBJ2-1; 9 bases are a match to TRBD2. V lost 7 bases and J lost 12; bases outside the gene matches: 10. Germline-derived CDR1 and CDR2 are MNHEY and SMNVEV (reference sequence). The CDR3 consists of 13 residues. The CDR3, as DNA: TGTGCCAGCATTGGGGCTAGCGGGATGCGGCAGTTCTTC. Encoded protein: CASIGASGMRQFF.

In this sample, this clone turned up once. The V call is TRBV29-1, the J call TRBJ1-1; no definite D call. Between the trimmed V and J ends, which lost 0 bases and 6 bases, there was a span of 5 bases. CDR1 is SQVTM, CDR2 ANQGSEA, per germline. CDR3 length: 11 residues. In DNA, the CDR3 is TGCAGCGTTGAAGACAAATCTGAAGCTTTCTTT. Translation: CSVEDKSEAFF.

The J gene is TRBJ1-2, the V gene TRBV15; possible D gene TRBD1, 5 bases. Looked up from germline, CDR1 is LNHNV and CDR2 is YYDKDF (reference sequence). The CDR3 length is 15 residues. Trimming shortened V by 4 bases and J by 3 bases, and 15 bases separated the two germline ends. CDR3 in DNA: TGTGCCACCAGCACCGCAGGGATACCTGACTATGGCTACACCTTC. Translation gives CATSTAGIPDYGYTF.

The V and J genes are TRBV28 and TRBJ1-5; D uncertain. Deletions cut 2 bases from V and 0 bases from J, with 11 bases between. This CDR3 contains 16 residues. Germline lookup yields CDR1 MDHEN and CDR2 SYDVKM. CDR3 coding DNA: TGTGCCAGCAGTTTAAAAGAGATACTTAGCAATCAGCCCCAGCATTTT. It specifies CASSLKEILSNQPQHF.

The chain links TRBV18 to TRBJ2-2, with unresolved D. This CDR3 region has 17 residues. Germline V gene lookup returns CDR1 KGHSH and CDR2 LQKENI. V lost 0 bases and J lost 1, with 12 bases in between. The CDR3 reads CASSPPLVERNTGELFF. In DNA form, the CDR3 reads TGTGCCAGCTCACCACCCCTCGTTGAACGGAACACCGGGGAGCTGTTTTTT.

The chain employs TRBV5-4 and TRBJ2-7; the match to TRBD2 covers 7 bases. Germline V gene lookup returns CDR1 SGHNT and CDR2 YYREEE (reference sequence). This CDR3 spans 13 amino acids. V gave up 0 bases and J gave up 6 bases; unmatched junction bases: 3. As DNA, the CDR3 is TGTGCCAGCAGCTTGGCCCCGGGGGGCGAGCAGTACTTC. Encoded protein: CASSLAPGGEQYF.

The rearrangement links TRBV7-9 to TRBJ2-7; 9 bases align to TRBD2. V lost 4 bases to trimming and J lost 0 bases; unmatched junction nucleotides: 4. This CDR3 is built from 15 residues. Germline assignment: CDR1 SEHNR and CDR2 FQNEAQ (reference sequence). The CDR3 here is CASSSGTSNSYEQYF. The CDR3 DNA reads TGTGCCAGCAGCTCCGGGACTAGCAACTCCTACGAGCAGTACTTC.

V is TRBV7-2 and J is TRBJ1-5; D is ambiguous. CDR3 length: 15 residues. The V gene lost 1 base and the J gene lost 3 bases, with 10 bases spanning the gap. Germline V lookup: CDR1 SGHTA, CDR2 FQGNSA. The CDR3 protein is CASSLGSISNQPQHF. In DNA, the CDR3 is TGTGCCAGCAGCTTAGGTTCCATTTCCAATCAGCCCCAGCATTTT.

This rearrangement joins TRBV5-6 to TRBJ2-2, with D unresolved. V was cut by 4 bases and J by 4 bases, with 8 bases left in between. The CDR3 sequence is 13 residues long. CDR1 and CDR2 from the germline V gene are SGHDT and YYEEEE. The CDR3 reads CASSPQITGELFF. The DNA of the CDR3 is TGTGCCAGCAGCCCACAGATCACCGGGGAGCTGTTTTTT. Full variable domain (missing parts from reference TRBV5-6 and TRBJ2-2): DAGVTQSPTHLIKTRGQQVTLRCSPKSGHDTVSWYQQALGQGPQFIFQYYEEEERQRGNFPDRFSGHQFPNYSSELNVNALLLGDSALYLCASSPQITGELFFGEGSRLTVL.

The chain uses TRBV7-9 and TRBJ2-7; 9 bases are shared with TRBD1. Germline V gene lookup returns CDR1 SEHNR and CDR2 FQNEAQ (reference sequence). CDR3 size: 15 residues. V gave up 4 bases and J gave up 2 bases; unmatched junction bases: 6. The CDR3 loop reads CASSSTRTGAYEQYF. The CDR3 nucleotides are TGTGCCAGCAGCTCGACACGGACAGGGGCCTACGAGCAGTACTTC.

V gene TRBV9 combines with J gene TRBJ2-3; the D gene is possibly TRBD1 (5 bases). The CDR3 runs to 14 residues. The germline V gene has CDR1 SGDLS and CDR2 YYNGEE. With 5 bases removed from V and 0 bases from J, the gap between germline ends came to 10 bases. CDR3 nucleotides: TGTGCCAGCAGTCCAGGGATGAGCACAGATACGCAGTATTTT. This codes for CASSPGMSTDTQYF.

The chain has TRBV5-6 and TRBJ2-1; 13 bases match TRBD2. CDR3 length equals 17 residues. Unmatched junction bases numbered 7, after V lost 3 bases and J lost 4 bases. Germline V gives CDR1 SGHDT, CDR2 YYEEEE. CDR3: CASSSTSGRAVYNEQFF. The CDR3 DNA reads as TGTGCCAGCAGCTCCACTAGCGGGAGGGCCGTATACAATGAGCAGTTCTTC.

The rearrangement joins TRBV7-2 to TRBJ2-7; D is possibly TRBD1 or TRBD2 (5 bases each). This CDR3 region has 16 residues. From germline, CDR1 is SGHTA and CDR2 FQGNSA. V was pared by 3 bases and J by 0 bases, with 15 bases between. The CDR3, as DNA: TGTGCCAGCAGCTTTGGACCCGGGACGGACTCCTACGAGCAGTACTTC. It yields the protein CASSFGPGTDSYEQYF.

The chain combines TRBV19 with TRBJ2-7, with D perhaps matching TRBD1 (5 bases). Germline lookup yields CDR1 LNHDA and CDR2 SQIVND (reference sequence). The V end was cut by 5 bases, the J end by 5 bases, with 13 bases between. This CDR3 contains 13 residues. CDR3 sequence: CASSVFLGDEQYF. In DNA form, the CDR3 reads TGTGCCAGTAGTGTATTCCTAGGGGACGAGCAGTACTTC.

The V call is TRBV27, the J call TRBJ1-1, with D hard to call. The length of the CDR3 is 14 residues. Germline CDR1 reads MNHEY; CDR2 reads SMNVEV (reference sequence). V was cut by 3 bases and J by 1 base, with 9 bases left in between. This CDR3 reads CASSFLPQNTEAFF. In DNA, the CDR3 is TGTGCCAGCAGTTTCCTCCCACAGAACACTGAAGCTTTCTTT.